The clone carrying this T cell receptor beta chain came up a few times. Its antigen remains unidentified. The PCR employed 60 Vbeta primers together with 13 Jbeta primers. Only in-frame clones appear in the TCRdb table, and some are missing; sequencing was by immunoSEQ multiplex PCR. In the table there are 85,000 to 100,000 clones, 60% to 70% of which are singletons. CDR1 and CDR2 (germline): MNHEY, SMNVEV (reference sequence). The V end lost 5 bases, the J end lost 7 bases, and 26 bases lay between the germline ends. The CDR3 spans 18 residues. The data were obtained in a study of cytomegalovirus exposure and HLA in healthy donors. Study-wide results and caveats: Excluded: some indistinguishable V segments such as TRBV6-2 and TRBV6-3. Information on immune exposure was restricted to one variable (CMV serostatus). A later analysis showed TCR association rates differing by HLA locus, peaking at DRB1 and lowest at HLA-C.

The chain has TRBV27 and TRBJ2-2, with D tentatively TRBD1 (5 bases). The material sequenced was PBMCs. This TCR was sampled from a woman in her twenties or thirties in good health and CMV-seronegative. CDR3 loop: CASSPIIARGVSLGELFF. The CDR3 bases are TGTGCCAGCAGTCCCATAATAGCTAGGGGCGTCTCTCTCGGGGAGCTGTTTTTT.